This note documents a single TCR beta chain sequence. The data derive from a study of blood T cell repertoires in COVID-19. Study in general: Specimens from acute and convalescent COVID-19 originated in the United States, Italy and Spain.

The study drew participants aged about 18 to 89 years from some 24 US areas. Repertoires were generated with immunoSEQ multiplex PCR, while TCRdb's copy carries only in-frame clones and drops some. The sample has 250,000 to 300,000 clones; more than 75% are singletons. The ends were cut back, 1 base at V and 4 bases at J, with 16 bases in the middle. Per the germline V gene, CDR1 is SGHAT and CDR2 is FQNNGV. The CDR3 is 16 residues long. Sequences were obtained from PBMCs or T cells enriched from blood (not recorded which). This sequence joins TRBV11-2 and TRBJ1-2; D gene ambiguous. This receptor was obtained from a woman aged 55 to 70 in a cohort exposed to, infected with or recovered from COVID-19 (not recorded which). The DNA for the CDR3 is TGTGCCAGCAGCTTAGCCCAGGCGGGTTTGCCCTATGGCTACACCTTC. Translated: CASSLAQAGLPYGYTF.